The T cell receptor beta chain under discussion was sequenced for a study of blood T cell repertoires in COVID-19. Background on the study: Nucleic acid was either cDNA or gDNA, and it came from T cells, B-cell-depleted T cells, or PBMCs.

CDR3 length: 14 amino acids. The germline V gene encodes CDR1 MNHNY and CDR2 SVGAGI (reference sequence). Trimming stripped 8 bases from V and 0 bases from J, with 11 bases between. TCRdb's table, derived via immunoSEQ multiplex PCR, lists solely in-frame clones and lacks some. The data contain roughly 66,000 clones, about 89% of them seen just once; the ten biggest clones take up 6% to 8%. V and J are TRBV6-6 and TRBJ1-5; the D gene is possibly TRBD1 (5 bases). This TCR came from a human donor in a cohort sampled during active COVID-19. The sequencing input was peripheral blood. Here the CDR3 reads CASLGRDSNQPQHF. The CDR3 DNA sequence: TGTGCCAGCTTGGGCAGGGATAGCAATCAGCCCCAGCATTTT.